This is a list of T cell receptor beta chains from one sample in a study of CD8 T cells in ankylosing spondylitis. TCRdb called the 5' RACE reads again in MiXCR, with one record for every CDR3 protein. The sample carries about 90,000 distinct CDR3 sequences, around 25% recorded once. Sequenced sample: blood, either unsorted or a sorted T cell fraction (not recorded which). The receptors come from a male donor with ankylosing spondylitis or in good health (not recorded which). The conserved cysteine and the conserved F or W are not part of the CDR3 here.

CDR3: SARDAQGLARNQPQH
V: TRBV20-1

CDR3: ASHFGTGNNEQF
V: TRBV6-1

CDR3: SAGGFVGYEAF
V: TRBV20-1

CDR3: AGGDEGYGYT
V: TRBV6-2/TRBV6-3

CDR3: ASTTSNQPQH
V: TRBV6-5

CDR3: ASSERGLRGEKLF
V: TRBV2

CDR3: SVAGTENQPQH
V: TRBV29-1

CDR3: ASTGDRANYGYT
V: TRBV19

CDR3: SAAGTTRGEQY
V: TRBV20-1

CDR3: ASSEQWSGSSPQH
V: TRBV2

CDR3: ASSSWATDTQY
V: TRBV9

CDR3: ASNSRLAGGNDTQY
V: TRBV12-3/TRBV12-4

CDR3: ASSFGYSPLH
V: TRBV12-3/TRBV12-4

CDR3: ASSTGRTGELF
V: TRBV5-1

CDR3: ATSRLLAGASNSYEQY
V: TRBV15

CDR3: ASSLSGTEAF
V: TRBV11-3

CDR3: SAPREGTDTQY
V: TRBV29-1

CDR3: ASSLGSGGYQETQY
V: TRBV5-1

CDR3: ASSSSGATTYEQY
V: TRBV5-1

CDR3: ASSLTGGQPQH
V: TRBV7-9

CDR3: ASSLMNTEAF
V: TRBV5-1

CDR3: ASSSIHGVYGYT
V: TRBV7-2

CDR3: ASSLWTGISNQPQH
V: TRBV7-2

CDR3: ASRIRQPTSYEQY
V: TRBV6-1

CDR3: AISADGSSYEQY
V: TRBV10-3

CDR3: SARTVQNEKLF
V: TRBV20-1

CDR3: ASSPRDRAFSGNTIY
V: TRBV12-3/TRBV12-4

CDR3: ASSSRQGRAKNIQY
V: TRBV27

CDR3: SASLWDNTEAF
V: TRBV20-1

CDR3: ASSQEPDAGDTQY
V: TRBV4-2

CDR3: ATSAAGQSYGYT
V: TRBV24-1

CDR3: ASSLGDRDFAGELF
V: TRBV5-1

CDR3: SASPRASGDYNEQF
V: TRBV20-1

CDR3: SARRTANTEAF
V: TRBV20-1

CDR3: ASSEVAWGARQPQH
V: TRBV6-1

CDR3: SAPPTLAGSTDTQY
V: TRBV20-1

CDR3: SAPTGTSGFNEQF
V: TRBV20-1

CDR3: SATKPLAMIPYHEQY
V: TRBV20-1

CDR3: ASSTSGRQFSGANVLT
V: TRBV5-1

CDR3: SATRTNARETQY
V: TRBV20-1

CDR3: SAVVAGDYNEQF
V: TRBV20-1

CDR3: ASSPASVRGTEAF
V: TRBV5-1

CDR3: ASSGGFDGETQY
V: TRBV10-1

CDR3: SAIAGVRDTQY
V: TRBV20-1

CDR3: ASSELSGGAPDTQY
V: TRBV25-1

CDR3: ASSFPGTGGYEQY
V: TRBV7-9

CDR3: SAMILNFEAF
V: TRBV20-1

CDR3: ASSVDGTSYEQY
V: TRBV9

CDR3: ASSLDLGTGELF
V: TRBV5-5

CDR3: ATSRAQLKETQY
V: TRBV15

CDR3: ASSSTSPAETQY
V: TRBV12-3/TRBV12-4

CDR3: ASSPLRSSGNTIY
V: TRBV2

CDR3: SAISGTLGYNEQF
V: TRBV20-1

CDR3: ASSNQGALETQY
V: TRBV5-1

CDR3: ASAGADKNNEQF
V: TRBV7-8

CDR3: ASSLGLFTEQY
V: TRBV5-1

CDR3: ASSSLDGDPALDTQY
V: TRBV6-5

CDR3: ASGTGTASGNTIY
V: TRBV7-9

CDR3: ASSTGQGFIAKNIQY
V: TRBV12-3/TRBV12-4

CDR3: SATNLDLGYT
V: TRBV20-1